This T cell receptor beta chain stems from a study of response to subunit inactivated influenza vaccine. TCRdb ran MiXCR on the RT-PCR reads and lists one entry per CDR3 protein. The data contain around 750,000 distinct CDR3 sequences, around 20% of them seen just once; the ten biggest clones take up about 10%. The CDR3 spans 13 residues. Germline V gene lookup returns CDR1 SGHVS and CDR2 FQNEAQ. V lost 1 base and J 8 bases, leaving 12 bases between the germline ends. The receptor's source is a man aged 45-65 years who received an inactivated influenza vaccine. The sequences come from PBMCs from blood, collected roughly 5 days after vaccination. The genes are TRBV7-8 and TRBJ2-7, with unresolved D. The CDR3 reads CASSLGVTSKQYF. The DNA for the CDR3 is TGTGCCAGCAGCTTAGGGGTTACATCGAAGCAGTACTTC.